The 30 T cell receptor beta chains given below trace back to one sample, sequenced in a study of blood T cell repertoires in COVID-19. Sequenced by immunoSEQ multiplex PCR; TCRdb stores in-frame clones only, minus some. The data show roughly 170,000 clones, about 84% seen once. The specimen was PBMCs or T cells enriched from blood (not recorded which). The receptors were gathered from a man aged 45-65 years who had recovered from COVID-19.

The chain couples TRBV6-5 to TRBJ2-7, with TRBD1 matching 7 bases. Germline V gives CDR1 MNHEY, CDR2 SVGAGI. After removal of 2 bases from V and 4 bases from J, the junction contained 5 bases not matched to a gene. CDR3 length equals 14 residues. The CDR3 DNA sequence: TGTGCCAGCAGTTACATGGGACAGTCATACGAGCAGTACTTC. Amino acid sequence: CASSYMGQSYEQYF.

The chain uses TRBV27 and TRBJ1-5; the D gene is possibly TRBD1 (6 bases). The CDR3 has 15 residues. With 1 base removed from V and 5 bases from J, the gap between germline ends came to 12 bases. The germline V gene has CDR1 MNHEY and CDR2 SMNVEV (reference sequence). In DNA form, the CDR3 reads TGTGCCAGCAGTTTATGGGCAGGGGTTGATCAGCCCCAGCATTTT. It translates to CASSLWAGVDQPQHF.

The J gene is TRBJ1-1, the V gene TRBV29-1; TRBD1 might be the D (5 bases). This CDR3 contains 13 residues. CDR1 and CDR2 from the germline V gene are SQVTM and ANQGSEA. The germline V and J ends were trimmed by 3 bases and 4 bases, with 12 bases remaining between them. CDR3 sequence: CSVDGGVVTEAFF. The CDR3 coding sequence is TGCAGCGTTGATGGGGGGGTTGTCACTGAAGCTTTCTTT.

J is TRBJ1-1 and V is TRBV10-3, with D perhaps matching TRBD1 (5 bases). CDR1 ENHRY and CDR2 SYGVKD come from the germline V gene. The V end lost 8 bases, the J end lost 0 bases, and 13 bases lay between the germline ends. This CDR3 is built from 14 residues. The CDR3 here is CAIQTGALNTEAFF. Written as DNA, the CDR3 is TGTGCCATCCAAACAGGAGCCTTGAACACTGAAGCTTTCTTT.

The rearrangement links TRBV25-1 to TRBJ1-5; no reliable D call. Between the trimmed V and J ends, which lost 0 bases and 11 bases, there was a span of 8 bases. Germline CDR1 reads MGHDK; CDR2 reads SYGVNS. The CDR3 covers 12 residues. The CDR3 reads CASSEYSQAQHF. CDR3 coding DNA: TGTGCCAGCAGTGAATACTCCCAGGCCCAGCATTTT.

The chain couples TRBV2 to TRBJ1-6; 7 bases are shared with TRBD1. The CDR3 runs to 12 residues. In germline, CDR1 is SNHLY, CDR2 FYNNEI. The ends lost 10 bases at V and 10 bases at J; junction bases unmatched: 7. The CDR3 DNA reads as TGTGCCACCACAGGGGAAAGGTCACCCCTCCACTTT. Its protein is CATTGERSPLHF.

The V and J genes are TRBV7-6 and TRBJ2-2; TRBD1 matches 10 bases. The CDR3 contains 17 residues. Germline V gene lookup returns CDR1 SGHVS and CDR2 FNYEAQ. V was clipped by 5 bases and J by 6 bases; unmatched bases: 12. CDR3 coding DNA: TGTGCCAGCAGCCACTATCCGGGACAGGGGAGCTCCGGGGAGCTGTTTTTT. Translated, it gives CASSHYPGQGSSGELFF.

The rearrangement uses TRBV6-5 and TRBJ2-1; a possible D gene is TRBD2 (5 bases). CDR1 is MNHEY and CDR2 is SVGAGI in the germline V gene. V dropped 5 bases and J dropped 2 bases, with 13 bases sitting between them. The CDR3 totals 15 residues. Here the CDR3 reads CASSRDKGAYNEQFF. CDR3 DNA sequence: TGTGCCAGCAGTCGAGACAAGGGAGCCTACAATGAGCAGTTCTTC.

The chain uses TRBV5-1 and TRBJ2-5; 9 nucleotides match TRBD2. The germline gives CDR1 SGHRS, CDR2 YFSETQ. This CDR3 is 14 amino acids long. The junction had 9 bases not matched to a gene; V was cut back by 7 bases and J by 5 bases. CDR3 amino acids: CASERGAGDETQYF. As DNA, the CDR3 is TGCGCCAGCGAGCGGGGGGCAGGGGACGAGACCCAGTACTTC. Drawing the rest from reference TRBV5-1 and TRBJ2-5, the complete variable domain is KAGVTQTPRYLIKTRGQQVTLSCSPISGHRSVSWYQQTPGQGLQFLFEYFSETQRNKGNFPGRFSGRQFSNSRSEMNVSTLELGDSALYLCASERGAGDETQYFGPGTRLLVL.

The V call is TRBV6-2 or TRBV6-3, the J call TRBJ1-2, with 9 bases aligning to TRBD1. CDR3 length equals 12 residues. After removal of 5 bases from V and 8 bases from J, the junction contained 3 bases not matched to a gene. Germline V lookup: CDR1 MNHEY, CDR2 SVGEGT. Here the CDR3 reads CASSPGQGGYTF. CDR3 nucleotides: TGTGCCAGCAGTCCCGGACAGGGGGGCTACACCTTC.

The CDR3 is CATRGDKGANSPLHF. The CDR3, as DNA: TGTGCCACCAGGGGGGATAAGGGGGCGAATTCACCCCTCCACTTT. This chain uses TRBV28 with TRBJ1-6; 7 bases map to TRBD1. Germline CDR1 is MDHEN and CDR2 is SYDVKM. The CDR3 loop spans 15 amino acids. The V and J ends lost 10 bases and 7 bases, in that order; junction bases with no gene match: 13.

The chain recombines TRBV5-4 with TRBJ2-2, with 11 bases aligning to TRBD1. The germline gives CDR1 SGHNT, CDR2 YYREEE (reference sequence). The CDR3 is made up of 15 amino acids. V shed 4 bases and J 7 bases; nucleotides not matched to a gene: 6. The CDR3 bases are TGTGCCAGCAGCCTCGGACAGGGGGCGGTCGGGGAGCTGTTTTTT. Its translation: CASSLGQGAVGELFF.

The chain is built from TRBV6-5 and TRBJ1-2; D possibly corresponds to TRBD1 (5 bases). Germline V lookup: CDR1 MNHEY, CDR2 SVGAGI. This CDR3 has 14 amino acids. V dropped 5 bases and J dropped 7 bases, with 17 bases sitting between them. Here the CDR3 reads CASSKQDAWGGYTF. Here the CDR3 DNA reads TGTGCCAGCAGTAAACAGGACGCTTGGGGTGGCTACACCTTC.

About this clone: In the same sample, other DNA sequences code for this CDR3. The chain carries TRBV10-3 and TRBJ2-3, with D perhaps matching TRBD2 (7 bases). The germline V gene has CDR1 ENHRY and CDR2 SYGVKD. The V and J ends lost 3 bases and 0 bases respectively, with 10 bases between them. The CDR3 is 15 amino acids. CDR3 sequence reads: CAISEGGASTDTQYF. The CDR3 DNA follows: TGTGCCATCAGTGAAGGGGGGGCGAGCACAGATACGCAGTATTTT.

The CDR3 DNA reads TGCGCCAGCAGCCACCCCGGGGGGGCAGAGACCCAGTACTTC. Translating gives CASSHPGGAETQYF. The chain has TRBV4-1 and TRBJ2-5, with 8 nucleotides matching TRBD2. The germline gives CDR1 MGHRA, CDR2 YSYEKL. Unmatched junction bases numbered 4, after V lost 3 bases and J lost 4 bases. The CDR3 is 14 residues long.

V usage is TRBV2 and J usage is TRBJ1-2, with 10 positions matching TRBD1. This CDR3 has 15 residues. Germline CDR1 is SNHLY and CDR2 is FYNNEI. With 9 bases clipped from V and 8 bases from J, the junction kept 15 bases outside the gene matches. This CDR3 is CARTGSGTGAYGYTF. The CDR3 coding sequence is TGTGCCAGAACAGGCTCCGGGACAGGGGCTTACGGCTACACCTTC.

The chain couples TRBV9 to TRBJ2-5; 9 bases are shared with TRBD1. The CDR3 length is 15 residues. The ends lost 6 bases at V and 2 bases at J; junction bases unmatched: 8. Germline CDR1 SGDLS, CDR2 YYNGEE. The CDR3 reads CASNRGQGHQETQYF. CDR3 sequence (DNA): TGTGCCAGCAACAGGGGACAGGGACATCAAGAGACCCAGTACTTC.

This clone was found a few times. The chain combines TRBV19 with TRBJ1-3, with D maybe TRBD1 (5 bases). The CDR3 has 14 residues. V lost 7 bases and J lost 0, with 10 bases in between. From germline, CDR1 is LNHDA and CDR2 SQIVND (reference sequence). The CDR3 region is CASTRQLSGNTIYF. CDR3 coding DNA: TGTGCCAGTACTAGACAGCTCTCTGGAAACACCATATATTTT.

The gene calls are TRBV18 and TRBJ2-2; TRBD2 is a possible D gene (6 bases). The V end was cut by 0 bases, the J end by 13 bases, with 15 bases between. The CDR3 is 14 residues long. Germline loops: CDR1 KGHSH, CDR2 LQKENI. This CDR3 is CASSPPGGSELLFF. CDR3 in DNA: TGTGCCAGCTCACCACCGGGGGGATCAGAGCTGCTGTTTTTT.

V and J are TRBV29-1 and TRBJ1-2; 8 bases map to TRBD1. Trimming took 7 bases from V and 8 from J; bases not matched to a gene: 9. The CDR3 runs 12 residues. Germline assignment: CDR1 SQVTM and CDR2 ANQGSEA. This CDR3 reads CSAGQGEEGYTF. The DNA for the CDR3 is TGCAGCGCCGGACAGGGTGAGGAGGGCTACACCTTC.

This clone occurred a few times. The chain employs TRBV30 and TRBJ1-1, with D perhaps matching TRBD1 (6 bases). The V end was cut by 5 bases, the J end by 0 bases, with 10 bases between. The CDR3 sequence is 13 residues long. Germline-derived CDR1 and CDR2 are GTSNPN and SVGIG (reference sequence). The CDR3 region is CAWSGHLNTEAFF. CDR3 bases: TGTGCCTGGTCGGGACACTTGAACACTGAAGCTTTCTTT.

V usage is TRBV4-3 and J usage is TRBJ2-7; 8 nucleotides align to TRBD2. Germline V CDR1 and CDR2: LGHNA, YSLEER. The J segment lost 9 bases and the V segment lost 0 bases, leaving 7 bases of the junction unmatched. The CDR3 consists of 14 residues. DNA for the CDR3: TGCGCCAGCAGCCAAGAAGGCGGGGGGAGCTTGCAGTACTTC. Amino acids: CASSQEGGGSLQYF.

This clone was observed a single time. The V call is TRBV29-1, the J call TRBJ2-5; D is unresolved. CDR3 length: 10 residues. V lost 7 bases, J lost 5 bases, and 8 bases lay in between. Germline lookup yields CDR1 SQVTM and CDR2 ANQGSEA. The CDR3 region is CSAASETQYF. For the CDR3, the DNA is TGCAGCGCCGCGTCGGAGACCCAGTACTTC.

The V and J genes are TRBV14 and TRBJ1-2; perhaps TRBD1 as D (5 bases). The CDR3 runs 15 residues. Trimming pared 1 base from V and 4 bases from J, leaving 13 bases between. Germline-derived CDR1 and CDR2 are SGHDN and FVKESK. This CDR3 is CASSQGQGAIYGYTF. The CDR3 bases are TGTGCCAGCAGCCAAGGTCAGGGCGCCATCTATGGCTACACCTTC.

The rearrangement uses TRBV6-5 and TRBJ1-1, with D possibly TRBD1 on 5 matching bases. The CDR3 is made up of 11 amino acids. Per germline, CDR1 MNHEY and CDR2 SVGAGI. Deletions cut 6 bases from V and 13 bases from J, with 15 bases between. CDR3 protein: CASRNGGEVFF. The CDR3 bases are TGTGCCAGCAGAAACGGGGGGGAGGTTTTCTTT.

About this clone itself: Additional DNA sequences in this sample encode the identical CDR3. The V call is TRBV18, the J call TRBJ2-1, with 11 nucleotides matching TRBD1. Trimming cost V 6 bases and J 4 bases; bases outside gene matches: 5. The CDR3 sequence is 15 residues long. The V gene's germline CDR1 is KGHSH and CDR2 LQKENI. CDR3 in DNA: TGTGCCAGCTCCCCCGGGACAGGGGGGTACAATGAGCAGTTCTTC. Amino acid sequence: CASSPGTGGYNEQFF.

V is TRBV28 and J is TRBJ1-5; 10 positions agree with TRBD1. V trimming: 7 bases; J trimming: 6 bases; junction bases outside the gene matches: 9. Germline V gene data show CDR1 as MDHEN and CDR2 as SYDVKM. The CDR3 covers 15 residues. Here the CDR3 reads CASTPGTGVTQPQHF. In nucleotides, the CDR3 is TGTGCCAGCACCCCAGGGACAGGGGTTACTCAGCCCCAGCATTTT. Variable domain in full (rest from reference TRBV28 and TRBJ1-5): DVKVTQSSRYLVKRTGEKVFLECVQDMDHENMFWYRQDPGLGLRLIYFSYDVKMKEKGDIPEGYSVSREKKERFSLILESASTNQTSMYLCASTPGTGVTQPQHFGDGTRLSIL.

The rearrangement links TRBV9 to TRBJ1-1; a possible D gene is TRBD1 (5 bases). V shed 0 bases and J shed 0 bases, with 12 bases lying between them. Germline values: CDR1 SGDLS, CDR2 YYNGEE. The CDR3 is 16 amino acids. CDR3 sequence: CASSVGQTAMNTEAFF. The CDR3 DNA is TGTGCCAGCAGCGTAGGCCAGACAGCGATGAACACTGAAGCTTTCTTT.

The chain employs TRBV5-5 and TRBJ1-5; D perhaps matches TRBD1 (5 bases). Germline-derived CDR1 and CDR2 are SGHKS and YYEKEE (reference sequence). The CDR3 extends over 15 amino acids. Trimming removed 4 bases from V and 4 bases from J, with 15 bases in between. The CDR3 DNA follows: TGTGCCAGCAGCCGCCAGGGCGGTGGGAATCAGCCCCAGCATTTT. This gives the protein CASSRQGGGNQPQHF.

CDR3 nucleotides: TGTGCCAGTAGTATCCCGCAGTTGGAGACCCAGTACTTC. Residues: CASSIPQLETQYF. This sequence joins TRBV19 and TRBJ2-5; D gene uncertain. The CDR3 extends over 13 amino acids. Trimming took off 3 bases at V and 5 bases at J, with 10 bases between the two ends. Germline values: CDR1 LNHDA, CDR2 SQIVND (reference sequence).